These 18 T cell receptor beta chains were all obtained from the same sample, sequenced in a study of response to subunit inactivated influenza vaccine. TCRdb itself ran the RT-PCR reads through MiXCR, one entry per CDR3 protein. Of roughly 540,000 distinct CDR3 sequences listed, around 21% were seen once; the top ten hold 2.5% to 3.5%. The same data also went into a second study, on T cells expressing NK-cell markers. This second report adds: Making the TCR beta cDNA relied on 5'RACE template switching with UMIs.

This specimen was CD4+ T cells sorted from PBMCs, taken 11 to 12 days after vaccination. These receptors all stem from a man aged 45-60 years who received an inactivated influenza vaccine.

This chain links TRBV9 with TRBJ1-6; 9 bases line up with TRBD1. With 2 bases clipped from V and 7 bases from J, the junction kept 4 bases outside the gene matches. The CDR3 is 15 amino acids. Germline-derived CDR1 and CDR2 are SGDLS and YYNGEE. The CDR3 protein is CASSVGTGKNSPLHF. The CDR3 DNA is TGTGCCAGCAGCGTTGGGACAGGGAAGAATTCACCCCTCCACTTT. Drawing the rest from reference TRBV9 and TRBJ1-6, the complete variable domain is DSGVTQTPKHLITATGQRVTLRCSPRSGDLSVYWYQQSLDQGLQFLIQYYNGEERAKGNILERFSAQQFPDLHSELNLSSLELGDSALYFCASSVGTGKNSPLHFGNGTRLTVT.

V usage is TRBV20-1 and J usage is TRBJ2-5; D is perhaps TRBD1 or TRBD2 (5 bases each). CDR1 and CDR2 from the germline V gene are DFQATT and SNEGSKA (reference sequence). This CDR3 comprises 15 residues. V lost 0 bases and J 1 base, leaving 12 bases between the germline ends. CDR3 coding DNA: TGCAGTGCTAGAGATGAAGCGAGGGGCCAAGAGACCCAGTACTTC. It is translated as CSARDEARGQETQYF.

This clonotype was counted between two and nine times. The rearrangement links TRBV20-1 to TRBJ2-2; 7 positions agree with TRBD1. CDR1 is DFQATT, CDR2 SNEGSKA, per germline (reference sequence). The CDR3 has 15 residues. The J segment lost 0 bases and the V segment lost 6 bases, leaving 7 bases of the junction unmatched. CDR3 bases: TGCAGTGCGGGGGACAGAATATCGAACACCGGGGAGCTGTTTTTT. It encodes CSAGDRISNTGELFF.

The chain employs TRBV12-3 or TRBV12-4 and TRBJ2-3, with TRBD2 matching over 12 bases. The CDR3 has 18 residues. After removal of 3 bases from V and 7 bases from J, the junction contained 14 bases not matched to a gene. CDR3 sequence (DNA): TGTGCCAGCAGTTTGGCGGGGCTAGCGGGGGGGAAGGGTAATACGCAGTATTTT. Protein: CASSLAGLAGGKGNTQYF.

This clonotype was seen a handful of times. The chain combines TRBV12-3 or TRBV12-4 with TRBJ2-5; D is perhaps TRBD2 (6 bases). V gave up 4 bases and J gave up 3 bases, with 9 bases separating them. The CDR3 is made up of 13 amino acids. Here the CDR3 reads CASSWAGKETQYF. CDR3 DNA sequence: TGTGCCAGCAGTTGGGCGGGGAAAGAGACCCAGTACTTC.

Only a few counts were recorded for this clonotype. CDR3 amino acids: CASSAAVYGYTF. The DNA for the CDR3 is TGTGCCAGCAGCGCGGCAGTCTATGGCTACACCTTC. J is TRBJ1-2 and V is TRBV9; D is unresolved. The germline V gene encodes CDR1 SGDLS and CDR2 YYNGEE. Trimming removed 3 bases from V and 4 bases from J, with 7 bases in between. The CDR3 extends over 12 amino acids.

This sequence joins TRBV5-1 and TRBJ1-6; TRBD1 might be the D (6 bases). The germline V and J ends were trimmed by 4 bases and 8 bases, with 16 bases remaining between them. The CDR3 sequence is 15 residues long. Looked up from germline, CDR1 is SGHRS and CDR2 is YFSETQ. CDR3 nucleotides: TGCGCCAGCAGCCCAGCGCTAAACAGGGATTCACCCCTCCACTTT. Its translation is CASSPALNRDSPLHF.

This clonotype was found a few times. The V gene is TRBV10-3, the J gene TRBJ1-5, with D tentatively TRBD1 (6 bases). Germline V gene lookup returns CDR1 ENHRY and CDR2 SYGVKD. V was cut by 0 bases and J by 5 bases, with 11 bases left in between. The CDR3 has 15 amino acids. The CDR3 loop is CAISESRGMDQPQHF. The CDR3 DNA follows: TGTGCCATCAGTGAGTCGAGGGGGATGGATCAGCCCCAGCATTTT.

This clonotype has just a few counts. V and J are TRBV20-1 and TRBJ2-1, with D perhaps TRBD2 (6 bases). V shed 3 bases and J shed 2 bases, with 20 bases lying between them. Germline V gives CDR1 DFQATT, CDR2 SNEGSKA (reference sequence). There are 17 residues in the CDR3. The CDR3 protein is CSASTPVGRTTYNEQFF. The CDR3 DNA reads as TGCAGTGCTAGTACTCCCGTTGGGAGGACGACCTACAATGAGCAGTTCTTC.

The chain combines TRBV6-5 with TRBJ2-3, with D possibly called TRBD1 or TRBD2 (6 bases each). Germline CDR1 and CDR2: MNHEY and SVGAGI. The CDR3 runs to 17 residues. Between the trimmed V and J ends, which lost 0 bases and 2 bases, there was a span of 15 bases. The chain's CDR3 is CASSYSMRGANTDTQYF. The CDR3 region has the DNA TGTGCCAGCAGTTACTCGATGAGGGGGGCGAACACAGATACGCAGTATTTT.

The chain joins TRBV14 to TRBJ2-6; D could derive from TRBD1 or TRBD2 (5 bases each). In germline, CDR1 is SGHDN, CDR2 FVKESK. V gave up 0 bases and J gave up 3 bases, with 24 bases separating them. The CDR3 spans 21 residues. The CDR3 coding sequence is TGTGCCAGCAGCCAAGATTTATTCGAAGGGGACCGTCGCTTTGGGGCCAACGTCCTGACTTTC. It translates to CASSQDLFEGDRRFGANVLTF. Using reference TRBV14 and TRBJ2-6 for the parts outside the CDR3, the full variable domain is EAGVTQFPSHSVIEKGQTVTLRCDPISGHDNLYWYRRVMGKEIKFLLHFVKESKQDESGMPNNRFLAERTGGTYSTLKVQPAELEDSGVYFCASSQDLFEGDRRFGANVLTFGAGSRLTVL.

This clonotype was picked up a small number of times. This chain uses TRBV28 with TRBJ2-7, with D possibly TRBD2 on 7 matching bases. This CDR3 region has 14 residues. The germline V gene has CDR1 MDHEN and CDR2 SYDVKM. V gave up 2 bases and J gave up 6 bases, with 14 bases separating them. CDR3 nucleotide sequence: TGTGCCAGCAGTTTAGCGGGGGCCCGGGGCGAGCAGTACTTC. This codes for CASSLAGARGEQYF.

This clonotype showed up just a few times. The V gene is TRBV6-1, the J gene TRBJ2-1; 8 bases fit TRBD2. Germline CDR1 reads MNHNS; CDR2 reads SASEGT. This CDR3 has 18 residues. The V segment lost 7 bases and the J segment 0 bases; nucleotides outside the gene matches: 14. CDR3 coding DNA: TGTGCCAGCACCGGATCTAACCGGGAGGGGAGCTCCTACAATGAGCAGTTCTTC. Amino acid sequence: CASTGSNREGSSYNEQFF.

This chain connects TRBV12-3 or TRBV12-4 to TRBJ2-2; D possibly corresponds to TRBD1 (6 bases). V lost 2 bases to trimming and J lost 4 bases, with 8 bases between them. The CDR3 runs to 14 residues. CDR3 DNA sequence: TGTGCCAGCAGTTTATCAGGGGCCACCGGGGAGCTGTTTTTT. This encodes CASSLSGATGELFF.

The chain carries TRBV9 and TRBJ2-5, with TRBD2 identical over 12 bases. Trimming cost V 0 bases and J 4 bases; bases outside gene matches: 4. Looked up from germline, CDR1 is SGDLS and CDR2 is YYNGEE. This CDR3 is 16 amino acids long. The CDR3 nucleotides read TGTGCCAGCAGCGTAGGACTAGCGGGAGTGAGAGAGACCCAGTACTTC. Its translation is CASSVGLAGVRETQYF.

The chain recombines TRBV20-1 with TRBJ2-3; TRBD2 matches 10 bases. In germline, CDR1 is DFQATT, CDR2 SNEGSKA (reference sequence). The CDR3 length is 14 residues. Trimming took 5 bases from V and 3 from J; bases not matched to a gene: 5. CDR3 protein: CSASSGRATDTQYF. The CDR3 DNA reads TGCAGTGCTTCGAGCGGGAGGGCAACAGATACGCAGTATTTT.

CDR3 DNA sequence: TGCGCCAGCAGAGGGAGAGGACCTAGCACAGATACGCAGTATTTT. Translation: CASRGRGPSTDTQYF. The chain links TRBV5-1 to TRBJ2-3; possible D gene TRBD2, 5 bases. CDR1 SGHRS and CDR2 YFSETQ come from the germline V gene. The CDR3 loop spans 15 amino acids. The V gene lost 5 bases and the J gene lost 0 bases, with 13 bases spanning the gap.

CDR3 loop: CSARDGAGGGETQYF. The CDR3 DNA follows: TGCAGTGCTAGAGATGGTGCGGGGGGAGGTGAGACCCAGTACTTC. This chain links TRBV20-1 with TRBJ2-5; the match to TRBD2 covers 8 bases. Germline V gene lookup returns CDR1 DFQATT and CDR2 SNEGSKA (reference sequence). Trimming took 0 bases from V and 5 from J; bases not matched to a gene: 8. This CDR3 is built from 15 residues.